This TCR beta chain was found in a study of blood T cell repertoires in COVID-19. Study at large: Sources were T cells, B-cell-depleted T cells, or PBMCs; the material itself was cDNA or gDNA.

Germline V gene data show CDR1 as MDHEN and CDR2 as SYDVKM. This CDR3 spans 15 amino acids. Trimming removed 6 bases from V and 1 base from J, with 15 bases in between. A single count supports this clone. Measured with immunoSEQ multiplex PCR; TCRdb has only the in-frame clones, and not every one. Among tens of thousands of clones, roughly four fifths were seen once, and the ten largest hold around 9%. The chain is built from TRBV28 and TRBJ2-5, with TRBD1 as a possible D gene (6 bases). Material for sequencing was peripheral blood. This sequence was found in a human donor in a cohort sampled during active COVID-19. CDR3 in DNA: TGTGCCAGCAGGTCCCGACAGGCAGTCCAAGAGACCCAGTACTTC. Its translation: CASRSRQAVQETQYF.